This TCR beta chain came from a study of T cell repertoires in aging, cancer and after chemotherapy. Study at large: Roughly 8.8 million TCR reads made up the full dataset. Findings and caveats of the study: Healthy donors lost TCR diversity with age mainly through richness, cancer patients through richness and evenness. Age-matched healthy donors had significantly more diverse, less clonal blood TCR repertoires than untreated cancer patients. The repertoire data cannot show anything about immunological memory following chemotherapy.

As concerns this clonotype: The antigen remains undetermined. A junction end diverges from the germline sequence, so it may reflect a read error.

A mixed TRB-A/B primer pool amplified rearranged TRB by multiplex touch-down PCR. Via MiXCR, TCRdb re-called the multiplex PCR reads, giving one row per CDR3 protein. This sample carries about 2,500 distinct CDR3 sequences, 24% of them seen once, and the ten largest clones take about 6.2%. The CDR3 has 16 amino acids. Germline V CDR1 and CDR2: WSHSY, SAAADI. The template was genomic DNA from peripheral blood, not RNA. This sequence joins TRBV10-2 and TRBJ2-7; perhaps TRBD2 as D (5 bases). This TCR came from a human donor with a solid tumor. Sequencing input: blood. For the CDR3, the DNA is TGCGCCAGCAGGCCCCGCGTAGCGCACAGCTCCTACGAGCAGTGCTTC. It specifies CASRPRVAHSSYEQCF.